This entry concerns a single T cell receptor beta chain. In the original analysis: From reference gene primer amplification, estimates of nucleated cell counts were derived. The method was immunoSEQ multiplex PCR; TCRdb's version includes in-frame clones alone and lacks a portion of them. V and J calls and clone size follow that table, whereas D and trimming were derived from the DNA. Of about 130,000 clones detected, about 83% appear once; the ten largest clones hold around 13%. This sample was taken from a study of blood T cell repertoires in COVID-19. Study overall: The analysed material was cDNA or gDNA that came from T cells, B-cell-depleted T cells, or PBMCs.

With 5 bases removed from V and 4 bases from J, the gap between germline ends came to 11 bases. This CDR3 is built from 13 residues. The germline CDR1 and CDR2 sequences are LGHNT and FRNRAP. The chain couples TRBV12-5 to TRBJ1-1; D is unresolved. Source material: peripheral blood. This receptor was obtained from a human donor in a cohort sampled during active COVID-19. Written as DNA, the CDR3 is TGTGCTAGTGGTGTCACGCAGATCACTGAAGCTTTCTTT. The encoded protein is CASGVTQITEAFF.